This T cell receptor (beta chain) was captured in a study of shared clonotypes between healthy human individuals. V lost 11 bases, J lost 2 bases, and 16 bases lay in between. The CDR3 spans 14 residues. Germline loops: CDR1 WNHNN, CDR2 SYGVQD (reference sequence). Profiling relied on immunoSEQ multiplex PCR, and the TCRdb table lists in-frame clones only, not all of them. The sample includes around 2.3 million clones, approximately 95% of them seen just once. The sequence came from a man between 18 and 29 years old in good health. The material sequenced was naive CD4+ T cells sorted from blood. Subset indicated: CD45RA+ positively selected. V is TRBV10-1 and J is TRBJ1-5; TRBD1 is a possible D gene (5 bases). The CDR3 is CAGNRDVRNQPQHF. Written as DNA, the CDR3 is TGCGCCGGCAACCGGGACGTACGCAATCAGCCCCAGCATTTT.